This entry lists 26 T cell receptor beta chains sequenced from one sample in a study of response to subunit inactivated influenza vaccine. TCRdb analysed the RT-PCR reads with MiXCR anew, one entry per CDR3 protein. The sample comprises about 480,000 distinct CDR3 sequences, under 15% of which are singletons, and roughly 13% rests with the top ten. The specimen was PBMCs from blood, collected about 40 days after vaccination. The source is a man between 45 and 60 years old who received an inactivated influenza vaccine.

This clonotype occurred many times. V usage is TRBV25-1 and J usage is TRBJ2-7; TRBD2 is a possible D gene (5 bases). Germline CDR1 reads MGHDK; CDR2 reads SYGVNS. V dropped 3 bases and J dropped 4 bases, with 10 bases sitting between them. This CDR3 contains 13 residues. The CDR3 DNA is TGTGCCAGCAGTGATCACCGGGAATACGAGCAGTACTTC. It yields the protein CASSDHREYEQYF.

The V call is TRBV20-1, the J call TRBJ2-5, with 7 positions matching TRBD2. The CDR3 runs 14 residues. Germline V gene lookup returns CDR1 DFQATT and CDR2 SNEGSKA (reference sequence). The ends lost 1 base at V and 1 base at J; junction bases unmatched: 3. Written as DNA, the CDR3 is TGCAGTGCTAGAGGGCGGGGGTTCCAAGAGACCCAGTACTTC. The encoded protein is CSARGRGFQETQYF.

This sequence joins TRBV7-9 and TRBJ1-6, with D maybe TRBD1 (5 bases). V shed 1 base and J shed 12 bases, with 7 bases lying between them. The CDR3 is 12 residues long. The germline V gene encodes CDR1 SEHNR and CDR2 FQNEAQ (reference sequence). The CDR3 spells CASSLGQRPLHF. The CDR3 nucleotides are TGTGCCAGCAGCTTAGGACAGAGACCCCTCCACTTT.

CDR3 protein: CASSQGVSGSYNEQFF. The CDR3 DNA follows: TGTGCCAGCAGCCAAGGGGTTAGCGGTTCCTACAATGAGCAGTTCTTC. V and J are TRBV14 and TRBJ2-1, with D possibly being TRBD2 (6 bases). This CDR3 contains 16 residues. Per germline, CDR1 SGHDN and CDR2 FVKESK. Trimming stripped 1 base from V and 1 base from J, with 11 bases between.

This clonotype occurred a few times. V and J are TRBV5-1 and TRBJ2-7; D gene uncertain. V was pared by 0 bases and J by 5 bases, with 12 bases between. From germline, CDR1 is SGHRS and CDR2 YFSETQ. The CDR3 extends over 14 amino acids. As DNA, the CDR3 is TGCGCCAGCAGCTTGGCCGAGGATGGGGACGAGCAGTACTTC. Its protein is CASSLAEDGDEQYF.

This chain connects TRBV11-2 to TRBJ2-3; D possibly corresponds to TRBD2 (7 bases). V dropped 5 bases and J dropped 2 bases, with 17 bases sitting between them. Germline values: CDR1 SGHAT, CDR2 FQNNGV. The CDR3 covers 16 residues. The DNA for the CDR3 is TGTGCCAGCAGCAGGGGGGACTACGGGCTCACAGATACGCAGTATTTT. It codes for CASSRGDYGLTDTQYF. Full variable domain (remainder filled in from reference TRBV11-2 and TRBJ2-3): EAGVAQSPRYKIIEKRQSVAFWCNPISGHATLYWYQQILGQGPKLLIQFQNNGVVDDSQLPKDRFSAERLKGVDSTLKIQPAKLEDSAVYLCASSRGDYGLTDTQYFGPGTRLTVL.

Details on this clonotype: The conserved final phenylalanine or tryptophan is absent from the CDR3, which likely points to a read error. The V and J genes are TRBV12-3 or TRBV12-4 and TRBJ2-1; 7 nucleotides line up with TRBD2. This CDR3 comprises 15 residues. V lost 6 bases to trimming and J lost 9 bases; unmatched junction nucleotides: 14. The CDR3 DNA follows: TGTGCCAGCAGCGCAACTAGCGTCCCCCCAGGTGAGCAGTTCATC. Amino acid sequence: CASSATSVPPGEQFI.

The chain links TRBV11-3 to TRBJ2-1; D perhaps matches TRBD1 (5 bases). The CDR3 is made up of 17 amino acids. Germline V gene data show CDR1 as SGHNT and CDR2 as YENEEA. V lost 4 bases and J lost 3, with 19 bases in between. CDR3 DNA sequence: TGTGCCAGCAGCTCCAATCCCCGACAGTCTAACTACAATGAGCAGTTCTTC. Encoded protein: CASSSNPRQSNYNEQFF.

This clonotype was recorded a few times. The rearrangement links TRBV15 to TRBJ2-4; no clear D. Per the germline V gene, CDR1 is LNHNV and CDR2 is YYDKDF (reference sequence). V was pared by 1 base and J by 5 bases, with 15 bases between. The CDR3 has 16 residues. The chain's CDR3 is CATSRAPSRTQNIQYF. CDR3 coding DNA: TGTGCCACCAGCAGAGCTCCCAGCAGAACTCAAAACATTCAGTACTTC.

In its sample, this clonotype was seen a few times. This chain joins TRBV3-1 and TRBJ2-1, with D possibly being TRBD1 (6 bases). The CDR3 extends over 17 amino acids. Germline CDR1 reads LGHDT; CDR2 reads YNNKEL (reference sequence). The germline V and J ends were trimmed by 0 bases and 10 bases, with 22 bases remaining between them. DNA of the CDR3: TGTGCCAGCAGCCAAGATGGAGACAGGTTTTCCCAATTAGAGCAGTTCTTC. It yields the protein CASSQDGDRFSQLEQFF.

This clonotype was detected only a few times. The chain couples TRBV10-3 to TRBJ1-4; 7 bases match TRBD1. CDR3 size: 15 residues. Germline values: CDR1 ENHRY, CDR2 SYGVKD. V trimming: 6 bases; J trimming: 0 bases; junction bases outside the gene matches: 4. CDR3 coding DNA: TGTGCCATCAGGGGTGGACAGGCAACTAATGAAAAACTGTTTTTT. The encoded protein is CAIRGGQATNEKLFF.

This clonotype was seen at least ten times. J is TRBJ2-2 and V is TRBV29-1; D gene ambiguous. CDR1 and CDR2 from the germline V gene are SQVTM and ANQGSEA. The CDR3 is 14 amino acids. V was cut by 1 base and J by 5 bases, with 11 bases left in between. The CDR3 coding sequence is TGCAGCGTTGAAGGGGCCAGATTGACCGGGGAGCTGTTTTTT. This codes for CSVEGARLTGELFF.

This chain links TRBV18 with TRBJ2-7; a weak D match, TRBD1 (6 bases). The germline CDR1 and CDR2 sequences are KGHSH and LQKENI. The CDR3 contains 14 residues. Trimming took off 2 bases at V and 1 base at J, with 9 bases between the two ends. The CDR3 is CASSPFQGSYEQYF. CDR3 bases: TGTGCCAGCTCACCATTCCAGGGGTCCTACGAGCAGTACTTC.

There are a few counts of this clonotype. The genes are TRBV7-2 and TRBJ2-7; either TRBD1 or TRBD2 may fit D (5 bases each). Germline CDR1 reads SGHTA; CDR2 reads FQGNSA. The CDR3 has 14 amino acids. V was shortened by 1 base and J by 0 bases, with 7 bases between the two germline ends. The CDR3 reads CASSLGGFSYEQYF. CDR3 sequence (DNA): TGTGCCAGCAGCTTAGGGGGGTTCTCCTACGAGCAGTACTTC. Full variable domain (remainder filled in from reference TRBV7-2 and TRBJ2-7): GAGVSQSPSNKVTEKGKDVELRCDPISGHTALYWYRQSLGQGLEFLIYFQGNSAPDKSGLPSDRFSAERTGGSVSTLTIQRTQQEDSAVYLCASSLGGFSYEQYFGPGTRLTVT.

This clonotype was found a few times. The chain carries TRBV12-3 or TRBV12-4 and TRBJ2-5; TRBD2 is a possible D gene (5 bases). The CDR3 runs to 13 residues. With 2 bases removed from V and 7 bases from J, the gap between germline ends came to 11 bases. CDR3 residues: CASSLNIGGTQYF. The CDR3 DNA reads as TGTGCCAGCAGTTTAAACATAGGAGGGACCCAGTACTTC.

This clonotype showed up just a few times. The rearrangement links TRBV29-1 to TRBJ2-3; 12 bases are a match to TRBD2. Germline CDR1 SQVTM, CDR2 ANQGSEA. The V gene end was trimmed by 7 bases and the J gene end by 7 bases; junction bases not matched to a gene: 9. This CDR3 region has 14 residues. The DNA of the CDR3 is TGCAGCGCGACTAGCGGGGGAGGCACCTATACGCAGTATTTT. Its protein product is CSATSGGGTYTQYF.

This clonotype was detected many times. The chain uses TRBV5-4 and TRBJ2-7; a possible D gene is TRBD2 (5 bases). CDR3 size: 15 residues. CDR1 and CDR2 (germline): SGHNT, YYREEE (reference sequence). The V end was cut by 0 bases, the J end by 3 bases, with 13 bases between. The CDR3 reads CASSLVSGSGYEQYF. CDR3 nucleotide sequence: TGTGCCAGCAGCTTGGTGAGTGGGAGCGGCTACGAGCAGTACTTC.

V gene TRBV7-8 combines with J gene TRBJ2-5, with D maybe TRBD2 (6 bases). V gave up 5 bases and J gave up 0 bases, with 19 bases separating them. In germline, CDR1 is SGHVS, CDR2 FQNEAQ. The CDR3 is 17 amino acids. Written as DNA, the CDR3 is TGTGCCAGCAGCCTAAGGAGGGCAGGGACGTACCAAGAGACCCAGTACTTC. This sequence encodes CASSLRRAGTYQETQYF.

V is TRBV29-1 and J is TRBJ2-7; maybe TRBD1 (6 bases). CDR1 is SQVTM, CDR2 ANQGSEA, per germline. The germline V and J ends were trimmed by 6 bases and 9 bases, with 18 bases remaining between them. The CDR3 has 12 residues. The CDR3 DNA is TGCAGCGTCGAACGTCAGGGGACGGGGCAGTACTTC. Amino acids: CSVERQGTGQYF.

This clonotype was observed a few times. This chain uses TRBV7-2 with TRBJ2-6, with D unclear. The CDR3 spans 15 residues. V lost 4 bases, J lost 0 bases, and 7 bases lay in between. Germline V lookup: CDR1 SGHTA, CDR2 FQGNSA. The CDR3 bases are TGTGCCAGCAGCTCGCACGTCTCTGGGGCCAACGTCCTGACTTTC. This codes for CASSSHVSGANVLTF.

This clonotype was counted many times. The chain is built from TRBV28 and TRBJ2-7; possibly TRBD2 for D (5 bases). V lost 7 bases and J 3 bases, leaving 19 bases between the germline ends. Germline lookup yields CDR1 MDHEN and CDR2 SYDVKM. CDR3 length equals 15 residues. This CDR3 reads CASIQDFGSGYEQYF. The CDR3, as DNA: TGTGCCAGCATTCAGGACTTTGGATCCGGCTACGAGCAGTACTTC. Complete variable domain (other parts from reference TRBV28 and TRBJ2-7): DVKVTQSSRYLVKRTGEKVFLECVQDMDHENMFWYRQDPGLGLRLIYFSYDVKMKEKGDIPEGYSVSREKKERFSLILESASTNQTSMYLCASIQDFGSGYEQYFGPGTRLTVT.

J is TRBJ2-5 and V is TRBV11-2; unclear D gene. Trimming removed 3 bases from V and 3 bases from J, with 11 bases in between. The germline V gene encodes CDR1 SGHAT and CDR2 FQNNGV. This CDR3 comprises 14 residues. The CDR3 protein is CASSFRQYEETQYF. CDR3 coding DNA: TGTGCCAGCAGCTTTAGACAATATGAAGAGACCCAGTACTTC.

In regard to this clonotype: An end of the junction does not agree with germline; a read error may underlie this. The genes are TRBV7-9 and TRBJ2-5, with 10 bases identical to TRBD2. The CDR3 loop spans 14 amino acids. Germline V gene data show CDR1 as SEHNR and CDR2 as FQNEAQ (reference sequence). The DNA of the CDR3 is TGTTCCAGCAGCTTACTAGCGGGAAGAGAGACCCAGTACTTC. It translates to CSSSLLAGRETQYF.

This clonotype was counted a few times. The V call is TRBV11-2, the J call TRBJ1-5; D not certain. The CDR3 covers 13 residues. CDR1 is SGHAT, CDR2 FQNNGV, per germline. The V and J ends lost 7 bases and 2 bases respectively, with 9 bases between them. CDR3 amino acids: CASNGSRNQPQHF. DNA for the CDR3: TGTGCCAGCAACGGTAGCCGCAATCAGCCCCAGCATTTT. Using reference TRBV11-2 and TRBJ1-5 for the parts outside the CDR3, the full variable domain is EAGVAQSPRYKIIEKRQSVAFWCNPISGHATLYWYQQILGQGPKLLIQFQNNGVVDDSQLPKDRFSAERLKGVDSTLKIQPAKLEDSAVYLCASNGSRNQPQHFGDGTRLSIL.

The rearrangement uses TRBV30 and TRBJ2-1; tentatively, D is TRBD2 (6 bases). Deletions cut 1 base from V and 9 bases from J, with 16 bases between. This CDR3 is built from 14 residues. CDR1 and CDR2 (germline): GTSNPN, SVGIG (reference sequence). CDR3 coding DNA: TGTGCCTGGAGTGCAGGAGGGGTTGGAGGTGAGCAGTTCTTC. Translation gives CAWSAGGVGGEQFF. The whole variable domain, filled in from reference TRBV30 and TRBJ2-1, reads SQTIHQWPATLVQPVGSPLSLECTVEGTSNPNLYWYRQAAGRGLQLLFYSVGIGQISSEVPQNLSASRPQDRQFILSSKKLLLSDSGFYLCAWSAGGVGGEQFFGPGTRLTVL.

V is TRBV7-9 and J is TRBJ1-2, with 12 positions matching TRBD1. The junction had 6 bases not matched to a gene; V was cut back by 5 bases and J by 8 bases. This CDR3 is 14 amino acids long. Germline values: CDR1 SEHNR, CDR2 FQNEAQ (reference sequence). The CDR3 region is CASSVAGTGGGYTF. In DNA, the CDR3 is TGTGCCAGCAGCGTTGCTGGGACAGGGGGCGGCTACACCTTC. Variable domain in full (rest from reference TRBV7-9 and TRBJ1-2): DTGVSQNPRHKITKRGQNVTFRCDPISEHNRLYWYRQTLGQGPEFLTYFQNEAQLEKSRLLSDRFSAERPKGSFSTLEIQRTEQGDSAMYLCASSVAGTGGGYTFGSGTRLTVV.